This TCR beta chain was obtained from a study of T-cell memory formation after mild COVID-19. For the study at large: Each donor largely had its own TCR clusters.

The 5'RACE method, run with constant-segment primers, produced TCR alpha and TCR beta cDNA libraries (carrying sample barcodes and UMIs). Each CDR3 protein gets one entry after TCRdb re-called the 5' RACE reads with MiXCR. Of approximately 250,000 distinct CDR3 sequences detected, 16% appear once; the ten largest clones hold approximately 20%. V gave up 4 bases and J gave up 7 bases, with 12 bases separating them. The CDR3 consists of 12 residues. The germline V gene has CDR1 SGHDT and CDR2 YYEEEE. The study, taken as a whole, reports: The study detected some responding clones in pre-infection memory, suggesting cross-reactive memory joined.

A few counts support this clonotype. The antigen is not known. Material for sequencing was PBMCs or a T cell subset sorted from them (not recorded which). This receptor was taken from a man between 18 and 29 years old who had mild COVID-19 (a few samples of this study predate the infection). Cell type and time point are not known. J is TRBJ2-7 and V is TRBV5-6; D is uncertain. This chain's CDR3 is CASSRSLREQYF. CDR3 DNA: TGTGCCAGCAGCCGTAGCCTCAGGGAGCAGTACTTC. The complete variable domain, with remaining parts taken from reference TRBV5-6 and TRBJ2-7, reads DAGVTQSPTHLIKTRGQQVTLRCSPKSGHDTVSWYQQALGQGPQFIFQYYEEEERQRGNFPDRFSGHQFPNYSSELNVNALLLGDSALYLCASSRSLREQYFGPGTRLTVT.